What follows are 22 T cell receptor beta chains derived from one specimen sequenced in a study of spatial heterogeneity in lung cancer. General study points: Tumoral mutation counts were tracked by counts of expanded intratumoral alpha and beta TCRs.

Time point meaning: sample taken at primary tumor resection. TCRdb passed the 5' RACE reads through MiXCR, listing each CDR3 protein once. The data contain about 100,000 distinct CDR3 sequences, approximately 4.7% of them singletons. No antigens are known for them. The input for sequencing was lung tumor tissue, taken at surgery. These receptors came from a male donor with early-stage non-small cell lung cancer.

This clonotype was seen only a few times. The rearrangement uses TRBV6-2 or TRBV6-3 and TRBJ2-7; 10 positions agree with TRBD2. Per the germline V gene, CDR1 is MNHEY and CDR2 is SVGEGT. V shed 5 bases and J 7 bases; nucleotides not matched to a gene: 5. CDR3 length: 13 amino acids. CDR3 DNA: TGTGCCAGCAGTCCAGCGGGAGGGCGGGAGCAGTACTTC. Amino acids: CASSPAGGREQYF.

This clonotype has at least ten counts. The gene calls are TRBV27 and TRBJ2-7, with 7 bases aligning to TRBD2. Trimming took 6 bases from V and 4 from J; bases not matched to a gene: 12. Per the germline V gene, CDR1 is MNHEY and CDR2 is SMNVEV (reference sequence). This CDR3 region has 15 residues. CDR3 nucleotides: TGTGCCAGCAGAAGGGCGAGCGGGATAATTTACGAGCAGTACTTC. It specifies CASRRASGIIYEQYF.

This clonotype was observed at least ten times. The chain joins TRBV20-1 to TRBJ2-3; 12 positions agree with TRBD2. This CDR3 has 16 residues. From germline, CDR1 is DFQATT and CDR2 SNEGSKA (reference sequence). J gave up 3 bases and V 5 bases, and 9 bases lay outside the gene matches. CDR3 sequence reads: CSALRASGRGTDTQYF. The CDR3 bases are TGCAGTGCTCTGAGGGCTAGCGGGAGGGGTACAGATACGCAGTATTTT.

This clonotype has only a few counts. CDR3 DNA: TGCAGTGCTACGCCTCAGGGGGCCCGAGCTAACTATGGCTACACCTTC. It yields the protein CSATPQGARANYGYTF. The gene calls are TRBV20-1 and TRBJ1-2; 8 bases match TRBD1. The CDR3 has 16 amino acids. Germline V CDR1 and CDR2: DFQATT, SNEGSKA (reference sequence). V shed 4 bases and J 0 bases; nucleotides not matched to a gene: 10.

This clonotype was counted only a few times. This chain joins TRBV4-1 and TRBJ1-4; D not resolved. The CDR3 spans 15 residues. CDR1 is MGHRA, CDR2 YSYEKL, per germline. The V end was cut by 1 base, the J end by 8 bases, with 14 bases between. CDR3 in amino acids: CASSQVGFLREKLFF. CDR3 sequence (DNA): TGCGCCAGCAGCCAAGTTGGGTTTCTCAGGGAAAAACTGTTTTTT.

V usage is TRBV28 and J usage is TRBJ2-7, with a weak D call TRBD1 (5 bases). CDR1 and CDR2 from the germline V gene are MDHEN and SYDVKM. V was pared by 8 bases and J by 4 bases, with 9 bases between. This CDR3 spans 11 amino acids. Here the CDR3 reads CASDSAYEQYF. The CDR3 region has the DNA TGTGCCAGCGACAGTGCTTACGAGCAGTACTTC. Together with reference TRBV28 and TRBJ2-7, the CDR3 gives the full variable domain: DVKVTQSSRYLVKRTGEKVFLECVQDMDHENMFWYRQDPGLGLRLIYFSYDVKMKEKGDIPEGYSVSREKKERFSLILESASTNQTSMYLCASDSAYEQYFGPGTRLTVT.

This clonotype has only a few counts. The V call is TRBV6-5, the J call TRBJ2-5; weak D call: TRBD1 (5 bases). CDR3 length equals 14 residues. Germline V gene data show CDR1 as MNHEY and CDR2 as SVGAGI. V shed 6 bases and J shed 2 bases, with 13 bases lying between them. The chain's CDR3 is CASSRTRTQETQYF. In DNA, the CDR3 is TGTGCCAGCAGCCGGACGAGGACACAAGAGACCCAGTACTTC.

This clonotype has a count of ten or more. The V call is TRBV20-1, the J call TRBJ2-1, with no clear D. Trimming stripped 6 bases from V and 6 bases from J, with 9 bases between. CDR1 and CDR2 (germline): DFQATT, SNEGSKA (reference sequence). CDR3 length: 11 amino acids. The CDR3 is CSAPGPNEQFF. Written as DNA, the CDR3 is TGCAGTGCCCCTGGGCCCAATGAGCAGTTCTTC.

There are many counts of this clonotype. The genes are TRBV4-1 and TRBJ2-7; D uncertain. Germline V gives CDR1 MGHRA, CDR2 YSYEKL. Trimming pared 3 bases from V and 3 bases from J, leaving 15 bases between. The CDR3 has 15 amino acids. CDR3 amino acids: CASSHEVTALYEQYF. The CDR3 nucleotides are TGCGCCAGCAGCCACGAAGTTACAGCACTCTACGAGCAGTACTTC.

This clonotype was recorded at least ten times. The chain is built from TRBV28 and TRBJ2-7; 10 nucleotides match TRBD2. This CDR3 is 16 amino acids long. Germline CDR1 MDHEN, CDR2 SYDVKM. V dropped 6 bases and J dropped 5; count of bases not matched to a gene: 13. In DNA form, the CDR3 reads TGTGCCAGCAGCGGCCAAGGTCTAGCGGGAGCCGACGAGCAGTACTTC. Protein: CASSGQGLAGADEQYF.

The chain couples TRBV2 to TRBJ1-4; no definite D call. Germline CDR1 reads SNHLY; CDR2 reads FYNNEI. The CDR3 runs to 13 residues. The V end lost 4 bases, the J end lost 8 bases, and 11 bases lay between the germline ends. Written as DNA, the CDR3 is TGTGCCAGCAGTGTCGGAGGCGGGGAAAAACTGTTTTTT. Protein: CASSVGGGEKLFF.

At least ten counts were recorded for this clonotype. This chain joins TRBV28 and TRBJ1-2; D gene unclear. The CDR3 has 13 amino acids. Trimming took 6 bases from V and 6 from J, leaving 14 bases between them. Germline values: CDR1 MDHEN, CDR2 SYDVKM. The CDR3 loop reads CASSSLQFDGYTF. CDR3 sequence (DNA): TGTGCCAGCAGCTCCCTTCAGTTCGATGGCTACACCTTC.

This clonotype was found many times. The rearrangement uses TRBV6-5 and TRBJ1-4; no clear D. This CDR3 has 16 amino acids. Germline values: CDR1 MNHEY, CDR2 SVGAGI. V was pared by 4 bases and J by 1 base, with 13 bases between. The CDR3 region has the DNA TGTGCCAGCAGTTCCTCGGGTTGGGGAACTAATGAAAAACTGTTTTTT. Residues: CASSSSGWGTNEKLFF.

This clonotype occurred many times. The chain carries TRBV29-1 and TRBJ2-3; TRBD1 matches 7 bases. The V gene end was trimmed by 6 bases and the J gene end by 4 bases; junction bases not matched to a gene: 13. The CDR3 is 15 amino acids. Germline loops: CDR1 SQVTM, CDR2 ANQGSEA. CDR3 loop: CSVGPRRQGADTQYF. CDR3 nucleotides: TGCAGCGTCGGGCCCAGGCGACAGGGAGCAGATACGCAGTATTTT.

In this sample, this clonotype turned up many times. The V and J genes are TRBV20-1 and TRBJ2-3; D tentatively reads TRBD1 or TRBD2 (6 bases each). V was clipped by 6 bases and J by 4 bases, with 17 bases between them. This CDR3 contains 14 residues. Germline V gene lookup returns CDR1 DFQATT and CDR2 SNEGSKA (reference sequence). The CDR3 protein is CSAQTRGVPDTQYF. The CDR3 nucleotides read TGCAGTGCGCAAACTAGGGGGGTTCCAGATACGCAGTATTTT.

The chain employs TRBV12-3 or TRBV12-4 and TRBJ1-3, with D unclear. Trimming left V 6 bases short and J 4 bases short, with 13 bases between. The CDR3 is 14 amino acids. CDR3 protein: CASSHPARGNTIYF. DNA for the CDR3: TGTGCCAGCAGCCACCCTGCCAGGGGAAACACCATATATTTT.

This clonotype was detected only a few times. The J gene is TRBJ2-2, the V gene TRBV20-1; D is ambiguous. Per the germline V gene, CDR1 is DFQATT and CDR2 is SNEGSKA (reference sequence). Deletions cut 0 bases from V and 2 bases from J, with 7 bases between. This CDR3 region has 14 residues. CDR3 DNA: TGCAGTGCTAGAGAGGGCGCCAACACCGGGGAGCTGTTTTTT. Its protein is CSAREGANTGELFF.

The sample holds many counts of this clonotype. The V call is TRBV11-2, the J call TRBJ2-1, with D unresolved. This CDR3 is 12 amino acids long. Germline V gives CDR1 SGHAT, CDR2 FQNNGV. The V end was cut by 1 base, the J end by 10 bases, with 8 bases between. The CDR3 loop reads CASSLARREQFF. The CDR3 DNA reads as TGTGCCAGCAGCTTAGCCCGGCGAGAGCAGTTCTTC.

The table lists this clonotype with many counts. The chain links TRBV3-1 to TRBJ1-1; tentatively, D is TRBD1 (6 bases). Germline V CDR1 and CDR2: LGHDT, YNNKEL (reference sequence). The V gene lost 6 bases and the J gene lost 3 bases, with 14 bases spanning the gap. CDR3 length: 14 amino acids. This chain's CDR3 is CASSPGTSYTEAFF. CDR3 bases: TGTGCCAGCAGTCCTGGGACATCTTACACTGAAGCTTTCTTT. Together with reference TRBV3-1 and TRBJ1-1, the CDR3 gives the full variable domain: DTAVSQTPKYLVTQMGNDKSIKCEQNLGHDTMYWYKQDSKKFLKIMFSYNNKELIINETVPNRFSPKSPDKAHLNLHINSLELGDSAVYFCASSPGTSYTEAFFGQGTRLTVV.

This clonotype appeared a few times. The J gene is TRBJ2-6, the V gene TRBV7-9; 7 nucleotides line up with TRBD1. CDR3 size: 21 residues. J lost 1 base, V lost 0 bases, and 15 bases had no gene match. CDR1 and CDR2 (germline): SEHNR, FQNEAQ (reference sequence). The CDR3 here is CASSLASPRQGDASGANVLTF. The CDR3 coding sequence is TGTGCCAGCAGCTTAGCTTCCCCCCGACAGGGTGATGCTTCTGGGGCCAACGTCCTGACTTTC.

This clonotype was counted many times. This chain connects TRBV28 to TRBJ2-7; D is uncertain. Trimming took 3 bases from V and 2 from J, leaving 8 bases between them. The CDR3 consists of 13 residues. Germline V gives CDR1 MDHEN, CDR2 SYDVKM. CDR3: CASSFFLAYEQYF. The CDR3 region has the DNA TGTGCCAGCAGTTTTTTCCTAGCCTACGAGCAGTACTTC.

This clonotype was picked up many times. The V and J genes are TRBV28 and TRBJ1-1; D remains ambiguous. The V and J ends lost 0 bases and 4 bases respectively, with 9 bases between them. Looked up from germline, CDR1 is MDHEN and CDR2 is SYDVKM. The CDR3 consists of 14 residues. This CDR3 is CASSLWGPATEAFF. For the CDR3, the DNA is TGTGCCAGCAGTTTATGGGGCCCCGCCACTGAAGCTTTCTTT.